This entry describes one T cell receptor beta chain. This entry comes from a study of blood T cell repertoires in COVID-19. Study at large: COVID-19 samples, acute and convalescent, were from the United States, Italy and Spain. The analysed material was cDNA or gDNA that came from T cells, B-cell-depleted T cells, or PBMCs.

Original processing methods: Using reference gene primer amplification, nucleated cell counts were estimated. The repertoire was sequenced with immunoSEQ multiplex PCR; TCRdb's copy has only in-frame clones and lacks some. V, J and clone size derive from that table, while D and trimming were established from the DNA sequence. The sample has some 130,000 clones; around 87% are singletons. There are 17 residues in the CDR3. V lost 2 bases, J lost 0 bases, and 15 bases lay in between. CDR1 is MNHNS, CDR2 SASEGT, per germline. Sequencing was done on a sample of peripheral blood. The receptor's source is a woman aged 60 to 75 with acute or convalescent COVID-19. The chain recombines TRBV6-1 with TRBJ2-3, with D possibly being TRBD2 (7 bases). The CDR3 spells CASSELLGGGSTDTQYF. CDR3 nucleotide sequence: TGTGCCAGCAGTGAATTGTTAGGGGGGGGGAGCACAGATACGCAGTATTTT.